A single sample is the source of the 3 T cell receptor beta chains below, sequenced in a study of blood T cell repertoires in COVID-19. Clones were read by immunoSEQ multiplex PCR, and TCRdb kept only the in-frame ones, dropping some. This repertoire shows approximately 140,000 clones, approximately 85% found once; its top ten account for 8%. The material sequenced was peripheral blood. Receptor source: a woman aged 55-75 years with COVID-19, enrolled during active disease.

The chain uses TRBV6-4 and TRBJ2-5; a possible D gene is TRBD2 (5 bases). The CDR3 has 14 amino acids. Germline V gene sequence: CDR1 MRHNA, CDR2 SNTAGT. Trimming removed 6 bases from V and 4 bases from J, with 15 bases in between. The CDR3 sequence is CASRRPGRGETQYF. The CDR3 bases are TGTGCCAGCAGACGTCCGGGGAGAGGAGAGACCCAGTACTTC.

The chain is built from TRBV18 and TRBJ1-1; 7 positions agree with TRBD1. Trimming took 3 bases from V and 7 from J; bases not matched to a gene: 2. This CDR3 region has 12 residues. Germline assignment: CDR1 KGHSH and CDR2 LQKENI. CDR3 in amino acids: CASSPGDSEAFF. As DNA, the CDR3 is TGTGCCAGCTCACCCGGGGACAGTGAAGCTTTCTTT.

J is TRBJ2-2 and V is TRBV27, with 10 nucleotides matching TRBD1. CDR3 length: 18 amino acids. In germline, CDR1 is MNHEY, CDR2 SMNVEV (reference sequence). The junction had 8 bases not matched to a gene; V was cut back by 0 bases and J by 4 bases. The CDR3 DNA sequence: TGTGCCAGCAGTTTATCGATATTATGGGACAGGGGCACCGGGGAGCTGTTTTTT. Translation gives CASSLSILWDRGTGELFF.